This is a list of T cell receptor beta chains from one sample in a study of cytomegalovirus exposure and HLA in healthy donors. Some clones are missing from TCRdb's copy, which holds only in-frame ones; the method was immunoSEQ multiplex PCR. The sample lists approximately 220,000 clones; approximately 78% were seen once. Sequencing was performed on PBMCs. These receptors were obtained from a man aged 25 to 40 in good health and CMV-seronegative. Each CDR3 is given with its conserved first and last residue.

j_call: TRBJ2-7
v_call: TRBV10-3
cdr3_aa: CAISFGPGQGSEQYF

j_call: TRBJ2-2
v_call: TRBV5-1
cdr3_aa: CASSTGQGGSTGELFF

j_call: TRBJ2-1
v_call: TRBV5-1
cdr3_aa: CASSLVAGDYNEQFF

j_call: TRBJ2-1
v_call: TRBV9
cdr3_aa: CASSGLAGSNEQFF

j_call: TRBJ2-3
v_call: TRBV5-1
cdr3_aa: CASSLVSGGPRTDTQYF

j_call: TRBJ1-6
v_call: TRBV7-2
cdr3_aa: CASSFPRAQTISPLHF

j_call: TRBJ2-6
v_call: TRBV7-9
cdr3_aa: CASSTGTGGARANVLTF

j_call: TRBJ2-7
v_call: TRBV27
cdr3_aa: CASSDRFSYEQYF

j_call: TRBJ2-3
v_call: TRBV5-1
cdr3_aa: CASSSYGGVDTQYF

j_call: TRBJ1-3
v_call: TRBV2
cdr3_aa: CASSERRTSGNTIYF

j_call: TRBJ1-5
v_call: TRBV2
cdr3_aa: CASSREYRSNQPQHF

j_call: TRBJ2-7
v_call: TRBV7-2
cdr3_aa: CASSLQHDYEQYF

j_call: TRBJ2-1
v_call: TRBV7-6
cdr3_aa: CASSLGGGGGYNEQFF

j_call: TRBJ2-1
v_call: TRBV7-9
cdr3_aa: CASSLPSGDASWSEQFF

j_call: TRBJ2-4
v_call: TRBV6-1
cdr3_aa: CASSPGLAKNIQYF

j_call: TRBJ2-5
v_call: TRBV7-6
cdr3_aa: CASRFPGQGLTQYF

j_call: TRBJ2-5
v_call: TRBV7-2
cdr3_aa: CASSLEGRQTQYF

j_call: TRBJ2-7
v_call: TRBV7-8
cdr3_aa: CASSPQKDRTYEQYF

j_call: TRBJ1-1
v_call: TRBV4-2
cdr3_aa: CASIPTGAKRTEAFF

j_call: TRBJ1-6
v_call: TRBV5-5
cdr3_aa: CASTNAPGITYNSPLHF

j_call: TRBJ1-6
v_call: TRBV5-1
cdr3_aa: CASSLVPPSAATNSPLHF

j_call: TRBJ1-1
v_call: TRBV6-5
cdr3_aa: CASSTSGDRTEAFF

j_call: TRBJ2-7
v_call: TRBV4-1
cdr3_aa: CASSQVPGLTYEQYF

j_call: TRBJ1-6
v_call: TRBV27
cdr3_aa: CASSLERGTVRSPLHF

j_call: TRBJ2-7
v_call: TRBV28
cdr3_aa: CASSLIRGYGEQYF

j_call: TRBJ2-2
v_call: TRBV19
cdr3_aa: CASSIGPGWDTGELFF

j_call: TRBJ2-7
v_call: TRBV11-3
cdr3_aa: CASSQGTGEQYF

j_call: TRBJ1-6
v_call: TRBV19
cdr3_aa: CASKQDRGIDSPLHF

j_call: TRBJ1-1
v_call: TRBV7-8
cdr3_aa: CASSPQGFLMNTEAFF

j_call: TRBJ1-2
v_call: TRBV7-9
cdr3_aa: CASSSLGGGGYGYTF

j_call: TRBJ2-1
v_call: TRBV6-6
cdr3_aa: CASSYAAGSYNEQFF

j_call: TRBJ2-5
v_call: TRBV2
cdr3_aa: CASSEGWLAGQETQYF

j_call: TRBJ2-7
v_call: TRBV10-2
cdr3_aa: CASSESFFGTGTSYEQYF

j_call: TRBJ2-5
v_call: TRBV6-6
cdr3_aa: CASTGVEETQYF

j_call: TRBJ1-6
v_call: TRBV19
cdr3_aa: CASSPPATAYNSPLHF

j_call: TRBJ1-1
v_call: TRBV6-1
cdr3_aa: CASSGAGTGFPLKNTEAFF

j_call: TRBJ1-1
v_call: TRBV6-6
cdr3_aa: CASSQGPEAFF

j_call: TRBJ2-7
v_call: TRBV4-2
cdr3_aa: CASSPGTGDQQYF

j_call: TRBJ1-3
v_call: TRBV2
cdr3_aa: CASSEGSGNTIYF

j_call: TRBJ1-1
v_call: TRBV7-2
cdr3_aa: CASSLGGQTEAFF

j_call: TRBJ1-3
v_call: TRBV2
cdr3_aa: CASTRDRGKGNTIYF

j_call: TRBJ1-1
v_call: TRBV2
cdr3_aa: CASKQGGTEAFF

j_call: TRBJ1-1
v_call: TRBV7-6
cdr3_aa: CASSPGTGVAFF

j_call: TRBJ2-2
v_call: TRBV28
cdr3_aa: CASSFRTRDTGELFF

j_call: TRBJ2-1
v_call: TRBV14
cdr3_aa: CASSQRLLAGGNNEQFF

j_call: TRBJ2-7
v_call: TRBV10-3
cdr3_aa: CAISESQGFGEQYF

j_call: TRBJ2-3
v_call: TRBV9
cdr3_aa: CASSVGGGGTDTQYF

j_call: TRBJ2-5
v_call: TRBV4-3
cdr3_aa: CASSQESVAGETQYF

j_call: TRBJ1-1
v_call: TRBV6-5
cdr3_aa: CASSYRQGGTEAFF

j_call: TRBJ2-5
v_call: TRBV4-2
cdr3_aa: CASSQEGTGTGETQYF

j_call: TRBJ2-4
v_call: TRBV27
cdr3_aa: CASSLLAGLQHKNIQYF

j_call: TRBJ1-2
v_call: TRBV5-5
cdr3_aa: CASSLSGSQVGYTF

j_call: TRBJ1-1
v_call: TRBV28
cdr3_aa: CASSLEGLSTEAFF

j_call: TRBJ2-5
v_call: TRBV14
cdr3_aa: CASSQDPRTGFKETQYF